What follows are 10 T cell receptor beta chains derived from one specimen sequenced in a study of Ad26.COV2.S vaccination and SARS-CoV-2 variants. Treatment in this sample: some 20 received Ad26.COV2.S at low or high dose, single or two shots; about 5 received placebo; per-sample allocation not given. The investigators took samples on day 63 after the first vaccine or placebo injection. Profiling relied on immunoSEQ multiplex PCR, and the TCRdb table lists in-frame clones only, not all of them. The repertoire holds hundreds of thousands of clones, with more than 70% as singletons. The specimen was peripheral blood, collected in a trial of Ad26.COV2.S vaccine versus placebo. The source of these receptors is a person between 18 and 65 years old who received the Ad26.COV2.S COVID-19 vaccine or a placebo.

The chain has TRBV5-1 and TRBJ2-7, with 7 bases identical to TRBD1. The V segment lost 3 bases and the J segment 2 bases; nucleotides outside the gene matches: 5. Germline CDR1 and CDR2: SGHRS and YFSETQ. This CDR3 comprises 14 residues. The chain's CDR3 is CASSSTGTTYEQYF. As DNA, the CDR3 is TGCGCCAGCAGCTCGACAGGGACGACCTACGAGCAGTACTTC. The complete variable domain, with remaining parts taken from reference TRBV5-1 and TRBJ2-7, reads KAGVTQTPRYLIKTRGQQVTLSCSPISGHRSVSWYQQTPGQGLQFLFEYFSETQRNKGNFPGRFSGRQFSNSRSEMNVSTLELGDSALYLCASSSTGTTYEQYFGPGTRLTVT.

The gene calls are TRBV6-6 and TRBJ2-5, with D possibly matching TRBD2 (6 bases). CDR3 length: 13 amino acids. V dropped 2 bases and J dropped 6 bases, with 10 bases sitting between them. CDR1 and CDR2 from the germline V gene are MNHNY and SVGAGI (reference sequence). As DNA, the CDR3 is TGTGCCAGCAGTTACGCGGGACTTAAGACCCAGTACTTC. This sequence encodes CASSYAGLKTQYF.

The genes are TRBV24-1 and TRBJ1-2; no clear D. Germline lookup yields CDR1 KGHDR and CDR2 SFDVKD. CDR3 size: 17 residues. Deletions cut 4 bases from V and 1 base from J, with 18 bases between. Here the CDR3 reads CATSDSGPDGFNYGYTF. Written as DNA, the CDR3 is TGTGCCACCAGTGACTCCGGTCCAGACGGTTTTAACTATGGCTACACCTTC.

On this clone: An end of the junction does not agree with germline; a read error may underlie this. V gene TRBV6-5 combines with J gene TRBJ1-5; TRBD1 might be the D (6 bases). The CDR3 spans 13 residues. CDR1 is MNHEY, CDR2 SVGAGI, per germline. The CDR3 here is CASSSRGNQPQHF. The CDR3 nucleotides read TGTGCCAGCAGTTCCAGGGGCAACCAGCCCCAGCATTTT.

This clone was seen only once. The chain carries TRBV25-1 and TRBJ1-5; 8 positions match TRBD1. Per germline, CDR1 MGHDK and CDR2 SYGVNS. This CDR3 comprises 15 residues. The V and J ends lost 4 bases and 1 base, in that order; junction bases with no gene match: 3. Written as DNA, the CDR3 is TGTGCCAGCAGTGCGACAGGGGTGAGCAATCAGCCCCAGCATTTT. Residues: CASSATGVSNQPQHF.

The chain is built from TRBV4-3 and TRBJ1-2; D possibly corresponds to TRBD1 (6 bases). CDR1 LGHNA and CDR2 YSLEER come from the germline V gene. This CDR3 comprises 14 residues. The V end was cut by 2 bases, the J end by 4 bases, with 11 bases between. In nucleotides, the CDR3 is TGCGCCAGCAGCCAAACAGAGGGGGTCTATGGCTACACCTTC. This gives the protein CASSQTEGVYGYTF.

The chain combines TRBV2 with TRBJ1-5; 8 bases are a match to TRBD1. This CDR3 spans 14 amino acids. Germline CDR1 SNHLY, CDR2 FYNNEI. V lost 3 bases and J lost 5; bases outside the gene matches: 3. The CDR3 region is CASSDPGGDQPQHF. CDR3 DNA sequence: TGTGCCAGCAGTGACCCAGGGGGCGATCAGCCCCAGCATTTT.

Notes on this clone: Other nucleotide sequences from this sample produce the same CDR3. This rearrangement joins TRBV9 to TRBJ2-5, with 15 bases fitting TRBD2. Germline V lookup: CDR1 SGDLS, CDR2 YYNGEE. Trimming took 2 bases from V and 2 from J; bases not matched to a gene: 1. This CDR3 has 16 amino acids. CDR3 region: CASSVGLAGGQETQYF. The CDR3 coding sequence is TGTGCCAGCAGCGTCGGACTAGCGGGGGGGCAAGAGACCCAGTACTTC. The variable domain in full, completed from reference TRBV9 and TRBJ2-5, reads DSGVTQTPKHLITATGQRVTLRCSPRSGDLSVYWYQQSLDQGLQFLIQYYNGEERAKGNILERFSAQQFPDLHSELNLSSLELGDSALYFCASSVGLAGGQETQYFGPGTRLLVL.

This clone has only a few counts. The chain has TRBV29-1 and TRBJ1-2; no reliable D call. Germline V gene sequence: CDR1 SQVTM, CDR2 ANQGSEA. This CDR3 is 12 amino acids long. Trimming cost V 1 base and J 8 bases, with 11 bases left between them. The CDR3 sequence is CSVEATAPGYTF. In DNA form, the CDR3 reads TGCAGCGTTGAAGCAACAGCCCCGGGCTACACCTTC.

V usage is TRBV10-3 and J usage is TRBJ2-5, with D possibly matching TRBD1 (6 bases). The germline CDR1 and CDR2 sequences are ENHRY and SYGVKD. The V and J ends lost 7 bases and 2 bases respectively, with 14 bases between them. This CDR3 has 14 residues. The CDR3 sequence is CAITSRTAQETQYF. In DNA, the CDR3 is TGTGCCATCACCTCCCGGACAGCGCAAGAGACCCAGTACTTC.